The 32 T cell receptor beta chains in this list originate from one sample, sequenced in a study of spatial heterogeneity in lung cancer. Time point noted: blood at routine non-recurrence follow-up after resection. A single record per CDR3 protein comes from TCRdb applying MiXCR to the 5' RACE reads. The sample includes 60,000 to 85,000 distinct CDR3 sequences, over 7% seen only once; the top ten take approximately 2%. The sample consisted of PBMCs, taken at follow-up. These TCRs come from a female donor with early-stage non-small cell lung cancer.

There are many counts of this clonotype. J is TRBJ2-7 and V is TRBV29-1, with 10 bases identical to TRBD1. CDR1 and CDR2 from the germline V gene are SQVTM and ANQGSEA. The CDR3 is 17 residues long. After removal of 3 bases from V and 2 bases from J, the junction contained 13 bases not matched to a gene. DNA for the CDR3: TGCAGCGTTGAGGGGAGGGTGTCGGGACAGGGGACCTACGAGCAGTACTTC. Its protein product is CSVEGRVSGQGTYEQYF.

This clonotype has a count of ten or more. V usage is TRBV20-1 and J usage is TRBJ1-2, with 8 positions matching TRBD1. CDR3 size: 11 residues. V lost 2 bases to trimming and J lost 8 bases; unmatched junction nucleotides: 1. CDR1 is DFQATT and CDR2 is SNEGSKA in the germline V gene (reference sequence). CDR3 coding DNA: TGCAGTGCTAGACAGGGGGCCGGCTACACCTTC. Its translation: CSARQGAGYTF.

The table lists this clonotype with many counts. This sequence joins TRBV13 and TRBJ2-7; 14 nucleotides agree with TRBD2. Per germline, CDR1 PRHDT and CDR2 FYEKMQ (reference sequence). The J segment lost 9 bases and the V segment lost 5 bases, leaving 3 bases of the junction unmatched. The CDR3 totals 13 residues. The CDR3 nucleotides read TGTGCCAGCAGCCCGGGGACTAGCGGGAGGCAGTACTTC. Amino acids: CASSPGTSGRQYF.

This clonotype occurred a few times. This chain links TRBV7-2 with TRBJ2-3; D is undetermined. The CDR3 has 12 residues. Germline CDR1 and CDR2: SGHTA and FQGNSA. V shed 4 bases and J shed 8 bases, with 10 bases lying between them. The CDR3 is CASSSPVGTQYF. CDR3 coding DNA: TGTGCCAGCAGCTCCCCTGTTGGTACGCAGTATTTT.

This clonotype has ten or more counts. The CDR3 is CASSHGQGANTIYF. CDR3 in DNA: TGTGCCAGCAGCCACGGACAGGGGGCAAACACCATATATTTT. The V call is TRBV7-6, the J call TRBJ1-3; TRBD1 matches at 11 bases. Germline values: CDR1 SGHVS, CDR2 FNYEAQ. CDR3 length: 14 amino acids. Trimming at V came to 5 bases and at J to 6 bases, leaving 3 bases not matched to a gene.

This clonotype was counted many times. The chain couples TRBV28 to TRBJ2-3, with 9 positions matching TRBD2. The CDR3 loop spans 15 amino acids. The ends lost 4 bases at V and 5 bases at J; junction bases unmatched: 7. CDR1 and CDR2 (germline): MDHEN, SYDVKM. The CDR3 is CASSWAGGPEDTQYF. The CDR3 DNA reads TGTGCCAGCAGTTGGGCGGGAGGGCCGGAAGATACGCAGTATTTT.

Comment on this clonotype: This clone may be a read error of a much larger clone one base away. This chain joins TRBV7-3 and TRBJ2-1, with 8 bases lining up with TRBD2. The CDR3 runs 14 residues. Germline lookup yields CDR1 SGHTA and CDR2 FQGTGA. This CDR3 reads CASSLGLANNEQIF. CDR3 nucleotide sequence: TGTGCCAGCAGCTTAGGACTAGCTAACAATGAGCAGATCTTC.

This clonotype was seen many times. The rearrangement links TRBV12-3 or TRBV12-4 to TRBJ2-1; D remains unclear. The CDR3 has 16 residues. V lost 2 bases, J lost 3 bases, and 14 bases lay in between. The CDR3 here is CASSLRVPAIYNEQFF. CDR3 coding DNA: TGTGCCAGCAGTTTACGTGTTCCAGCGATCTACAATGAGCAGTTCTTC.

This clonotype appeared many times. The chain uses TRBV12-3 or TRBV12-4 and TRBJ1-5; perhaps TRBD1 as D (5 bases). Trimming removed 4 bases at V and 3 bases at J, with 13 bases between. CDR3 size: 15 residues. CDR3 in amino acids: CASSSLGTINQPQHF. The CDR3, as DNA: TGTGCCAGCAGTTCACTTGGGACGATCAATCAGCCCCAGCATTTT.

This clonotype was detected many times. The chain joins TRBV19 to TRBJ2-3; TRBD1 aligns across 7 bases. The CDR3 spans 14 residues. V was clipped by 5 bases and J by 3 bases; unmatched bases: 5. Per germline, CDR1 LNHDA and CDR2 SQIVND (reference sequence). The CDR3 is CASSLGTETDTQYF. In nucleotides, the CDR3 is TGTGCCAGTAGTCTCGGGACAGAAACAGATACGCAGTATTTT. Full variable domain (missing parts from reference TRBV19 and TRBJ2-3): DGGITQSPKYLFRKEGQNVTLSCEQNLNHDAMYWYRQDPGQGLRLIYYSQIVNDFQKGDIAEGYSVSREKKESFPLTVTSAQKNPTAFYLCASSLGTETDTQYFGPGTRLTVL.

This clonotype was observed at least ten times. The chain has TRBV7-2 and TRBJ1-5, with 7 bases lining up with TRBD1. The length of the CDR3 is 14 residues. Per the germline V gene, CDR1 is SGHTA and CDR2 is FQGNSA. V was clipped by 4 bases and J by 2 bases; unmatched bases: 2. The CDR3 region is CASSYRGGNQPQHF. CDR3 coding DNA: TGTGCCAGCAGCTACAGGGGTGGCAATCAGCCCCAGCATTTT.

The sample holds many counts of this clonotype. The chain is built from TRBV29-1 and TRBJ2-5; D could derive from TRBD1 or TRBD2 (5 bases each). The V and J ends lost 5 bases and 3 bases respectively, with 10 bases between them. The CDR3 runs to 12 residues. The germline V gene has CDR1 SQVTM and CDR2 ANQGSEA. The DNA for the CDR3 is TGCAGCGTTCGGGAAGGGGAAGAGACCCAGTACTTC. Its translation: CSVREGEETQYF. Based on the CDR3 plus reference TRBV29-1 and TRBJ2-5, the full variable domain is SAVISQKPSRDICQRGTSLTIQCQVDSQVTMMFWYRQQPGQSLTLIATANQGSEATYESGFVIDKFPISRPNLTFSTLTVSNMSPEDSSIYLCSVREGEETQYFGPGTRLLVL.

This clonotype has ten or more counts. CDR3 nucleotide sequence: TGCGCCAGCAGCTTGGCTCCCGGGGGCAATCAGCCCCAGCATTTT. Encoded protein: CASSLAPGGNQPQHF. The chain recombines TRBV5-1 with TRBJ1-5; D ambiguous. Deletions cut 0 bases from V and 2 bases from J, with 9 bases between. Germline V gene data show CDR1 as SGHRS and CDR2 as YFSETQ. This CDR3 spans 15 amino acids.

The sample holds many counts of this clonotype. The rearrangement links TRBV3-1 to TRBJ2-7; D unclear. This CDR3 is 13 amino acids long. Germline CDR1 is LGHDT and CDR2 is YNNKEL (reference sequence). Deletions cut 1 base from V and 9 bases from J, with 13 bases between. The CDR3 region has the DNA TGTGCCAGCAGCCAAGGATCGACCGGTGGGCAGTACTTC. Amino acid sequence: CASSQGSTGGQYF.

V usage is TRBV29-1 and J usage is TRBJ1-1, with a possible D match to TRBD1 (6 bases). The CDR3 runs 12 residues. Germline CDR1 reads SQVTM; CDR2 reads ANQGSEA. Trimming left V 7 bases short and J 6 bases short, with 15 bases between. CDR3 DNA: TGCAGCGGGTGGGGGCTAAGCGCTGAAGCTTTCTTT. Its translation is CSGWGLSAEAFF.

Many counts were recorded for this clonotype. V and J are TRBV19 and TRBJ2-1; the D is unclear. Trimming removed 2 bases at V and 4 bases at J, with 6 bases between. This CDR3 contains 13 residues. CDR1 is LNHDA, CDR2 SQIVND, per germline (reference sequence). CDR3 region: CASSISQYNEQFF. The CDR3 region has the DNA TGTGCCAGTAGTATAAGCCAGTACAATGAGCAGTTCTTC.

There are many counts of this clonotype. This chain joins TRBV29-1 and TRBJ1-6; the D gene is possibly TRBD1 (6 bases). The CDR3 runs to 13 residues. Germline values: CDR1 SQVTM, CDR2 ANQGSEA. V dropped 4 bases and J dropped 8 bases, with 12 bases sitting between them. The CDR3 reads CSVAQDSYSPLHF. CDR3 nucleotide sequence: TGCAGCGTTGCCCAGGACAGTTATTCACCCCTCCACTTT.

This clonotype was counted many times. The CDR3 DNA is TGTGCCAGCTCACCACCGGGGACAGAAAATCAGCCCCAGCATTTT. This sequence encodes CASSPPGTENQPQHF. V and J are TRBV18 and TRBJ1-5; 7 bases are shared with TRBD1. The CDR3 covers 15 residues. V lost 0 bases to trimming and J lost 4 bases; unmatched junction nucleotides: 3. Germline loops: CDR1 KGHSH, CDR2 LQKENI.

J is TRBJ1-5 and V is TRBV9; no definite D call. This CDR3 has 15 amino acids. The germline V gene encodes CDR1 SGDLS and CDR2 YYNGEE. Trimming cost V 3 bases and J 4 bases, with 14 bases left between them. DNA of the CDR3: TGTGCCAGCAGCGCCCTTGGATTGTGGAATCAGCCCCAGCATTTT. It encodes CASSALGLWNQPQHF.

CDR3 bases: TGTGCCAGCAGTTTTCTTGACATCAATGAAAAACTGTTTTTT. Protein sequence: CASSFLDINEKLFF. The V gene is TRBV12-3 or TRBV12-4, the J gene TRBJ1-4; D is uncertain. This CDR3 comprises 14 residues. The V end was cut by 3 bases, the J end by 5 bases, with 10 bases between.

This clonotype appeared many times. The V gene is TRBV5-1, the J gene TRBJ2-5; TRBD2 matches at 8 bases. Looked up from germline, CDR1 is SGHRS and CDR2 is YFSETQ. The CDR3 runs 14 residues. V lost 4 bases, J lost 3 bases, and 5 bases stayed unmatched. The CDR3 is CASSLGLGEETQYF. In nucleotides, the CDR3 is TGCGCCAGCAGCCTGGGACTAGGGGAAGAGACCCAGTACTTC.

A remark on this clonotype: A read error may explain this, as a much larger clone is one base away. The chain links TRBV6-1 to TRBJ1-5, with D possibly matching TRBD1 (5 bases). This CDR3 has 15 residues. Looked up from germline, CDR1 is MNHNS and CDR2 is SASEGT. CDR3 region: CTSVRGSMSNQPQHF. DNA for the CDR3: TGTACCAGCGTTCGGGGGTCGATGTCAAATCAGCCCCAGCATTTT.

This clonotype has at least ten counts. This CDR3 is CASSQGRKNSPLHF. The CDR3 DNA is TGTGCCAGCAGCCAGGGACGGAAGAATTCACCCCTCCACTTT. The chain links TRBV3-1 to TRBJ1-6; possible D gene TRBD1, 5 bases. This CDR3 has 14 amino acids. Trimming took off 3 bases at V and 7 bases at J, with 10 bases between the two ends. The germline V gene has CDR1 LGHDT and CDR2 YNNKEL (reference sequence).

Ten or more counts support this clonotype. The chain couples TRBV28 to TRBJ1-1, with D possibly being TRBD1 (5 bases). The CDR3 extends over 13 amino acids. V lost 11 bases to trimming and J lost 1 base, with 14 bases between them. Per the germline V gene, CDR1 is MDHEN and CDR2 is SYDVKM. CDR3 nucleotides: TGTGCCCTCAGGGAGCCATCGAACACTGAAGCTTTCTTT. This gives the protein CALREPSNTEAFF. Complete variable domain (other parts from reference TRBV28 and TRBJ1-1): DVKVTQSSRYLVKRTGEKVFLECVQDMDHENMFWYRQDPGLGLRLIYFSYDVKMKEKGDIPEGYSVSREKKERFSLILESASTNQTSMYLCALREPSNTEAFFGQGTRLTVV.

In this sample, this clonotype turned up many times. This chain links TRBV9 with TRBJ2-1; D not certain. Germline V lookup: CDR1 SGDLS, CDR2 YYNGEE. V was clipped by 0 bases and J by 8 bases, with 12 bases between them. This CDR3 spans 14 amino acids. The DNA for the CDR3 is TGTGCCAGCAGCGTAGAGTTCGGTTCCGATGAGCAGTTCTTC. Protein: CASSVEFGSDEQFF.

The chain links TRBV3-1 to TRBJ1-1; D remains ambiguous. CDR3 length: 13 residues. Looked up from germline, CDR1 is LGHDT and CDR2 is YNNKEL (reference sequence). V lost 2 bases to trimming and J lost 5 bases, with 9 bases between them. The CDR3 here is CASSQYSQTEAFF. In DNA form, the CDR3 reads TGTGCCAGCAGCCAATATTCCCAGACTGAAGCTTTCTTT.

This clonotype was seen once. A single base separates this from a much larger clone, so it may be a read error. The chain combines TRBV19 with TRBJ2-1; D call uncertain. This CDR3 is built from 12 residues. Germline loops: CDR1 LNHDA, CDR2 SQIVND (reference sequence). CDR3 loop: CACSIANNEQFF. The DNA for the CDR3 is TGTGCCTGTAGTATAGCCAACAATGAGCAGTTCTTC.

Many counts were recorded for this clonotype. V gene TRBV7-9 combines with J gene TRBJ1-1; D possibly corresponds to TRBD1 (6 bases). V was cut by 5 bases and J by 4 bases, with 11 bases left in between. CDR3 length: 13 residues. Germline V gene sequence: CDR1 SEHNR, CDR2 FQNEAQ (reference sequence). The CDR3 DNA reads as TGTGCCAGCAGCCTACAGGGAGGCACTGAAGCTTTCTTT. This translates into CASSLQGGTEAFF.

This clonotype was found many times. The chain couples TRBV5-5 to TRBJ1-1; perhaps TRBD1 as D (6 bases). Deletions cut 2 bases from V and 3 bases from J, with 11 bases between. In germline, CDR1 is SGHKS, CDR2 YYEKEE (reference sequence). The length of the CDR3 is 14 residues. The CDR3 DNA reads TGTGCCAGCAGCTTATTGGACAGAGACACTGAAGCTTTCTTT. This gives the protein CASSLLDRDTEAFF.

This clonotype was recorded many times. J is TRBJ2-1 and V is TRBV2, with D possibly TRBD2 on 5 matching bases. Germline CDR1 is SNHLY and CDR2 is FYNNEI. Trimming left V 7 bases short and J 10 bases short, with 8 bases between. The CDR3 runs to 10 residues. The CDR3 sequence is CASMTGEQFF. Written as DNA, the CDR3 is TGTGCCAGCATGACGGGAGAGCAGTTCTTC.

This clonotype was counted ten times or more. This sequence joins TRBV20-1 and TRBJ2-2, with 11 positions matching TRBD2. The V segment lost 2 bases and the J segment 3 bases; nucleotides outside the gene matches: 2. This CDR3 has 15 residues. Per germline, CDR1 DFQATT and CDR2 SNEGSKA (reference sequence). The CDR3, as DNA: TGCAGTGCTAGAAATAGCGGGAGGGACACCGGGGAGCTGTTTTTT. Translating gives CSARNSGRDTGELFF.

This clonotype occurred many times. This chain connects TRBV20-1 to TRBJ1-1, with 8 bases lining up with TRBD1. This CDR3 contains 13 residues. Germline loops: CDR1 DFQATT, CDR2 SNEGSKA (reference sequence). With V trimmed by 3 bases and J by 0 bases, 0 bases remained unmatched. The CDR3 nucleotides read TGCAGTGCTAGGGGACAGGTGAACACTGAAGCTTTCTTT. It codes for CSARGQVNTEAFF.